Shown below are 17 T cell receptor beta chains from a single sample sequenced in a study of blood T cell repertoires in COVID-19 (dated by TCRdb to the early 2020s). The library came from the immunoSEQ multiplex PCR assay. TCRdb limited this immuneACCESS table to in-frame rearrangements with V and J called. A share of clones is missing; checked studies link under half to unresolved V genes, and the rest is unexplained. The table for this sample lists 100,000 or so clones; about 82% of them were counted only once. About 11% of the sample is in the top ten clones. The sample consisted of peripheral blood. These TCRs come from a woman between 70 and 85 years old with active or convalescent COVID-19.

The chain couples TRBV6-4 to TRBJ1-2; D is possibly TRBD1 (6 bases). The V gene's germline CDR1 is MRHNA and CDR2 SNTAGT. V lost 1 base to trimming and J lost 2 bases, with 26 bases between them. The CDR3 loop spans 20 amino acids. The CDR3 here is CASSDYPSRGIGQGNYGYTF. CDR3 bases: TGTGCCAGCAGTGACTACCCGTCGAGGGGCATCGGCCAGGGGAACTATGGCTACACCTTC.

The chain has TRBV27 and TRBJ1-6; 8 bases match TRBD1. V was pared by 8 bases and J by 9 bases, with 15 bases of the junction left unmatched. The CDR3 is made up of 16 amino acids. Germline V lookup: CDR1 MNHEY, CDR2 SMNVEV (reference sequence). CDR3 sequence (DNA): TGTGCCAGCGGACAGGCGTGGACAGGGTTGGGTTCACCCCTCCACTTT. This translates into CASGQAWTGLGSPLHF.

This chain connects TRBV19 to TRBJ1-4, with 10 bases matching TRBD1. CDR1 is LNHDA, CDR2 SQIVND, per germline (reference sequence). The V gene end was trimmed by 9 bases and the J gene end by 5 bases; junction bases not matched to a gene: 6. The CDR3 is made up of 14 amino acids. The CDR3 here is CASRGQGKNEKLFF. The CDR3, as DNA: TGTGCCAGCAGGGGACAGGGGAAAAATGAAAAACTGTTTTTT. The full variable domain, with the rest looked up from reference TRBV19 and TRBJ1-4, is DGGITQSPKYLFRKEGQNVTLSCEQNLNHDAMYWYRQDPGQGLRLIYYSQIVNDFQKGDIAEGYSVSREKKESFPLTVTSAQKNPTAFYLCASRGQGKNEKLFFGSGTQLSVL.

The chain carries TRBV11-3 and TRBJ2-2, with 9 bases lining up with TRBD1. V shed 5 bases, J shed 8 bases, and the junction held 12 bases outside the gene matches. The CDR3 loop spans 16 amino acids. CDR1 is SGHNT and CDR2 is YENEEA in the germline V gene. CDR3 amino acids: CASSQGTGKVLGELFF. The DNA for the CDR3 is TGTGCCAGCAGCCAAGGGACAGGGAAGGTGTTGGGGGAGCTGTTTTTT.

The gene calls are TRBV9 and TRBJ1-1; 12 bases match TRBD1. J was trimmed by 1 base and V by 8 bases; bases with no gene match: 12. Germline-derived CDR1 and CDR2 are SGDLS and YYNGEE. This CDR3 region has 17 residues. In nucleotides, the CDR3 is TGTGCCAGAACCAGTCCGGGACAGGGGGCCTGGAACACTGAAGCTTTCTTT. Protein sequence: CARTSPGQGAWNTEAFF.

This clone was seen more than once but under ten times. The CDR3 DNA reads as TGTGCCAGCAGCAATGGACAGGGAGGTTCACCCCTCCACTTT. Amino acids: CASSNGQGGSPLHF. This chain connects TRBV21-1 to TRBJ1-6; no check of the table's D call, TRBD1, against the DNA was made. TRBV21-1 is labeled a pseudogene. The CDR3 totals 14 residues.

V and J are TRBV13 and TRBJ1-1; D may be TRBD1 (6 bases). CDR1 is PRHDT and CDR2 is FYEKMQ in the germline V gene (reference sequence). The CDR3 covers 14 residues. Trimming took off 5 bases at V and 1 base at J, with 11 bases between the two ends. Here the CDR3 reads CASSNRVGNTEAFF. The CDR3 bases are TGTGCCAGCAGCAACAGGGTCGGGAACACTGAAGCTTTCTTT.

The gene calls are TRBV5-4 and TRBJ1-4; D not resolved. Germline assignment: CDR1 SGHNT and CDR2 YYREEE (reference sequence). The CDR3 has 13 amino acids. V was clipped by 0 bases and J by 4 bases, with 4 bases between them. The CDR3: CASSLGNNEKLFF. The CDR3 coding sequence is TGTGCCAGCAGCTTGGGTAATAATGAAAAACTGTTTTTT.

This clone was detected once. This chain uses TRBV29-1 with TRBJ1-1; no clear D. This CDR3 spans 12 amino acids. Germline-derived CDR1 and CDR2 are SQVTM and ANQGSEA. Trimming removed 5 bases at V and 1 base at J, with 8 bases between. This CDR3 reads CSVRRQNTEAFF. In nucleotides, the CDR3 is TGCAGCGTTAGGCGGCAGAACACTGAAGCTTTCTTT. Supplemented by reference TRBV29-1 and TRBJ1-1, the full variable domain reads SAVISQKPSRDICQRGTSLTIQCQVDSQVTMMFWYRQQPGQSLTLIATANQGSEATYESGFVIDKFPISRPNLTFSTLTVSNMSPEDSSIYLCSVRRQNTEAFFGQGTRLTVV.

V and J are TRBV7-2 and TRBJ1-2; D may be TRBD1 (5 bases). The CDR3 runs 14 residues. The germline V gene has CDR1 SGHTA and CDR2 FQGNSA. V shed 1 base and J shed 8 bases, with 14 bases lying between them. This chain's CDR3 is CASSLDLGLRGYTF. The CDR3 DNA follows: TGTGCCAGCAGCTTAGATCTGGGGCTAAGGGGCTACACCTTC.

This chain links TRBV5-6 with TRBJ1-1; 8 bases match TRBD1. V was clipped by 10 bases and J by 1 base; unmatched bases: 9. The length of the CDR3 is 14 residues. CDR1 is SGHDT and CDR2 is YYEEEE in the germline V gene. The CDR3 reads CAGLRQGSNTEAFF. The CDR3 nucleotides read TGTGCCGGACTAAGACAGGGGTCGAACACTGAAGCTTTCTTT.

V and J are TRBV2 and TRBJ1-6, with D unresolved. The CDR3 covers 14 residues. V was cut by 8 bases and J by 8 bases, with 16 bases left in between. Germline CDR1 SNHLY, CDR2 FYNNEI. This CDR3 is CASGRAESYSPLHF. The DNA of the CDR3 is TGTGCCAGCGGGAGGGCAGAGTCATATTCACCCCTCCACTTT.

In regard to this clone: This CDR3 is missing its conserved last phenylalanine or tryptophan, likely due to a read error. The DNA is omitted, as the CDR3 cannot be located on it reliably, and the CDR3 follows TCRdb's listing. CDR3 region: CASSEFGLARDL. The rearrangement links TRBV6-1 to TRBJ2-4; the table calls TRBD2, which could not be checked here. The CDR3 numbers 12 amino acids, ends counted. In germline, CDR1 is MNHNS, CDR2 SASEGT.

The rearrangement joins TRBV2 to TRBJ2-4, with D perhaps TRBD2 (5 bases). Germline V gene data show CDR1 as SNHLY and CDR2 as FYNNEI. Trimming stripped 1 base from V and 6 bases from J, with 16 bases between. The CDR3 is 16 amino acids. This CDR3 reads CASSEETRGFRNIQYF. In DNA, the CDR3 is TGTGCCAGCAGTGAAGAAACCAGAGGGTTTAGAAACATTCAGTACTTC.

The gene calls are TRBV6-5 and TRBJ1-6; D perhaps matches TRBD1 (6 bases). Germline V gene lookup returns CDR1 MNHEY and CDR2 SVGAGI. V was clipped by 1 base and J by 10 bases, with 11 bases between them. The CDR3 sequence is 14 residues long. CDR3 DNA: TGTGCCAGCAGTTACTGGGCACAGGGATCACCCCTCCACTTT. Amino acid sequence: CASSYWAQGSPLHF.

The gene calls are TRBV6-2 or TRBV6-3 and TRBJ2-4, with D maybe TRBD2 (6 bases). The CDR3 is 16 residues long. Trimming cost V 0 bases and J 0 bases, with 9 bases left between them. Per germline, CDR1 MNHEY and CDR2 SVGEGT. The CDR3 DNA sequence: TGTGCCAGCAGTTACTCAGGCGGGGCAGCCAAAAACATTCAGTACTTC. The encoded protein is CASSYSGGAAKNIQYF.

The genes are TRBV10-1 and TRBJ2-3; the D gene is possibly TRBD1 (6 bases). This CDR3 comprises 14 residues. Trimming left V 5 bases short and J 1 base short, with 10 bases between. The germline gives CDR1 WNHNN, CDR2 SYGVQD (reference sequence). CDR3 sequence (DNA): TGCGCCAGCAGTAGGACAGTCCGCACAGATACGCAGTATTTT. It encodes CASSRTVRTDTQYF.